The 7 T cell receptor beta chains in this list originate from one sample, sequenced in a study of T-cell reconstitution after alpha-beta-depleted transplantation in children. The authors prepared the TCRbeta library with unique molecular identifiers. TCRdb reprocessed the PCR reads with MiXCR, giving one entry per CDR3 protein. The top ten clones hold 2% to 3% of a sample with a few hundred thousand distinct CDR3 sequences, about 9.4% of them seen once. Specimen: PBMCs from the stem cell graft donor, collected from the stem cell graft. These receptors originate from a human donor who donated a stem cell graft to a child with acute lymphoblastic leukemia.

In this sample, this clonotype turned up many times. The J gene is TRBJ2-1, the V gene TRBV20-1, with 10 bases lining up with TRBD2. The CDR3 runs to 13 residues. Germline V gene sequence: CDR1 DFQATT, CDR2 SNEGSKA (reference sequence). V was pared by 8 bases and J by 8 bases, with 9 bases of the junction left unmatched. The CDR3 DNA follows: TGCAGTATATTAGCGGGGGGTCCTCATGAGCAGTTCTTC. It is translated as CSILAGGPHEQFF.

The rearrangement joins TRBV6-2 or TRBV6-3 to TRBJ2-1; 11 bases line up with TRBD2. This CDR3 spans 16 amino acids. CDR1 is MNHEY, CDR2 SVGEGT, per germline. V was pared by 4 bases and J by 4 bases, with 6 bases of the junction left unmatched. DNA of the CDR3: TGTGCCAGCAGTTCCAGGGGACTAGCGGCGTACAATGAGCAGTTCTTC. As protein: CASSSRGLAAYNEQFF.

The chain uses TRBV4-2 and TRBJ2-1, with 8 bases aligning to TRBD2. CDR1 LGHNA and CDR2 YNFKEQ come from the germline V gene. The CDR3 spans 16 residues. The ends lost 0 bases at V and 4 bases at J; junction bases unmatched: 5. The CDR3 protein is CASSQDMSGGYNEQFF. The CDR3 nucleotides read TGTGCCAGCAGCCAAGATATGAGCGGGGGTTACAATGAGCAGTTCTTC.

This clonotype was observed many times. The V and J genes are TRBV15 and TRBJ2-3; D is perhaps TRBD2 (6 bases). The V end lost 1 base, the J end lost 4 bases, and 18 bases lay between the germline ends. This CDR3 is built from 17 residues. Germline V gene data show CDR1 as LNHNV and CDR2 as YYDKDF (reference sequence). The DNA of the CDR3 is TGTGCCACCAGCAGAGCAGGCCCCGGGAGTCCCGCAGATACGCAGTATTTT. This translates into CATSRAGPGSPADTQYF.

CDR3 sequence: CSVGTRRSYEQYF. For the CDR3, the DNA is TGCAGCGTTGGGACTAGGAGGTCCTACGAGCAGTACTTC. The chain recombines TRBV29-1 with TRBJ2-7; 7 bases are shared with TRBD2. There are 13 residues in the CDR3. Germline V gives CDR1 SQVTM, CDR2 ANQGSEA. Losses at the gene ends were 4 bases for V and 1 base for J; bases not matched to a gene: 4.

This clonotype has at least ten counts. The CDR3 DNA follows: TGCAGCGTTGAATTGGGGCTAGCGCCAGACTCCTACAATGAGCAGTTCTTC. Its protein is CSVELGLAPDSYNEQFF. The chain has TRBV29-1 and TRBJ2-1, with a weak D call TRBD2 (6 bases). The V end lost 2 bases, the J end lost 0 bases, and 17 bases lay between the germline ends. CDR1 and CDR2 from the germline V gene are SQVTM and ANQGSEA. This CDR3 has 17 amino acids.

V is TRBV7-9 and J is TRBJ2-7; 9 bases match TRBD2. V was clipped by 4 bases and J by 4 bases; unmatched bases: 8. Germline values: CDR1 SEHNR, CDR2 FQNEAQ (reference sequence). CDR3 length: 15 residues. CDR3 DNA: TGTGCCAGCAGCTCCTGGGGTAGCGGGAGATACGAGCAGTACTTC. As protein: CASSSWGSGRYEQYF.